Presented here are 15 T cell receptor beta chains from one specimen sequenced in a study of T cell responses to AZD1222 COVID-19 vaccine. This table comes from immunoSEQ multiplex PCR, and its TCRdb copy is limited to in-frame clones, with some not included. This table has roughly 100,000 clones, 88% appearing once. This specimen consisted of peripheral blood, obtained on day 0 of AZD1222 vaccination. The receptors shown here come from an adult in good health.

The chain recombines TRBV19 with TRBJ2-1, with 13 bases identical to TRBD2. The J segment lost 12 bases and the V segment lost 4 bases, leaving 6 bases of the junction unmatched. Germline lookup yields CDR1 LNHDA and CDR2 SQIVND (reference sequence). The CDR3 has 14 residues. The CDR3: CASSRGLAGIRQFF. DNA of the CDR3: TGTGCCAGTAGTAGGGGACTAGCGGGAATTCGGCAGTTCTTC.

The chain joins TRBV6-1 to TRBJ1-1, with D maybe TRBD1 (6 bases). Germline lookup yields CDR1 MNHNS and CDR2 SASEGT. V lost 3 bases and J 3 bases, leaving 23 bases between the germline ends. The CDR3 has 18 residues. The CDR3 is CASSDFIGGTGRDTEAFF. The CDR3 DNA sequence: TGTGCCAGCAGTGACTTCATTGGGGGAACAGGGAGAGACACTGAAGCTTTCTTT.

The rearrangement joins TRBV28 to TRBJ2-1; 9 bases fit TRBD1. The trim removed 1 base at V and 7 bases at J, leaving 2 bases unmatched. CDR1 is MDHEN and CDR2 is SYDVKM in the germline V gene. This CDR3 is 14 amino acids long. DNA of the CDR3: TGTGCCAGCAGTTTATTACAGGGGGCGAATGAGCAGTTCTTC. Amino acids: CASSLLQGANEQFF. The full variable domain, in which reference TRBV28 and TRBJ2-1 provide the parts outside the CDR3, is DVKVTQSSRYLVKRTGEKVFLECVQDMDHENMFWYRQDPGLGLRLIYFSYDVKMKEKGDIPEGYSVSREKKERFSLILESASTNQTSMYLCASSLLQGANEQFFGPGTRLTVL.

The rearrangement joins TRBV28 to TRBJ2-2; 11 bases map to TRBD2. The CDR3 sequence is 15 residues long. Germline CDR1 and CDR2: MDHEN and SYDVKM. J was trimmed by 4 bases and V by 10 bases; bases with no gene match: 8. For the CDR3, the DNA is TGTGCCATAGCAAGGGGACTAGCGGCCACCGGGGAGCTGTTTTTT. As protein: CAIARGLAATGELFF.

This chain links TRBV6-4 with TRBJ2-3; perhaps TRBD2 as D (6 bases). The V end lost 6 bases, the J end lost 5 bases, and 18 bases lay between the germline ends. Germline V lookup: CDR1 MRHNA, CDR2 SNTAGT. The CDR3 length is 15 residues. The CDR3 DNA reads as TGTGCCAGCAGGCGGGGAGGCAGGGTGAGAGATACGCAGTATTTT. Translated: CASRRGGRVRDTQYF.

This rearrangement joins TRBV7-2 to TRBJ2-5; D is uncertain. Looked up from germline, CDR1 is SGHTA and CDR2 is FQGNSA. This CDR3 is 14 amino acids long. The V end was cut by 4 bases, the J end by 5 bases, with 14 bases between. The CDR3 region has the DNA TGTGCCAGCAGCTCTACAGCTAATTCGGAGACCCAGTACTTC. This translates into CASSSTANSETQYF.

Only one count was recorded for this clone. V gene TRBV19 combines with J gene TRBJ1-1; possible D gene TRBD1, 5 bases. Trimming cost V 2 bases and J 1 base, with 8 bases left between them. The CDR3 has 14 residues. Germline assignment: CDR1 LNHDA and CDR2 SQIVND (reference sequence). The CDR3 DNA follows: TGTGCCAGTAGTATAAGGGGAGGGAACACTGAAGCTTTCTTT. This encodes CASSIRGGNTEAFF.

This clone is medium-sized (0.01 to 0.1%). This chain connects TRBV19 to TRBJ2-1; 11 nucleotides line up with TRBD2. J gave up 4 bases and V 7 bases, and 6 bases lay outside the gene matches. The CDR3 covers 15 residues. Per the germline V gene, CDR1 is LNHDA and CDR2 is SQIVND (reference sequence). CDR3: CASTQLAGEYNEQFF. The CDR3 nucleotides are TGTGCCAGTACCCAACTAGCGGGAGAGTACAATGAGCAGTTCTTC. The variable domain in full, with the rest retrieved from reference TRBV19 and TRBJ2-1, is DGGITQSPKYLFRKEGQNVTLSCEQNLNHDAMYWYRQDPGQGLRLIYYSQIVNDFQKGDIAEGYSVSREKKESFPLTVTSAQKNPTAFYLCASTQLAGEYNEQFFGPGTRLTVL.

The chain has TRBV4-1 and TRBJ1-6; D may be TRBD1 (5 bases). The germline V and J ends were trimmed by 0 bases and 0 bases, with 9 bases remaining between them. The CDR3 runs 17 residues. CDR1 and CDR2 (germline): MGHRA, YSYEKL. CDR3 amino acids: CASSQEWGSSYNSPLHF. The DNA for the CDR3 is TGCGCCAGCAGCCAAGAGTGGGGCAGCTCCTATAATTCACCCCTCCACTTT.

CDR3 in DNA: TGTGCCAGCAGCCTGGGTGGGGGGAGTGAAAAACTGTTTTTT. Encoded protein: CASSLGGGSEKLFF. The chain recombines TRBV3-1 (or the pseudogene TRBV3-2) with TRBJ1-4; maybe TRBD1 (5 bases). CDR1 is LGHDT and CDR2 is YNNKEL in the germline V gene (reference sequence). CDR3 length equals 14 residues. Trimming removed 4 bases from V and 7 bases from J, with 13 bases in between.

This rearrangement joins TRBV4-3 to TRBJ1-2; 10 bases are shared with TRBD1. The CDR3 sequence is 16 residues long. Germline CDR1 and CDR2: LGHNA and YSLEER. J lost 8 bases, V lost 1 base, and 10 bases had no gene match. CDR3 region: CASSQARQGAGGGYTF. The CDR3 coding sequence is TGCGCCAGCAGCCAAGCTAGACAGGGGGCCGGAGGAGGCTACACCTTC.

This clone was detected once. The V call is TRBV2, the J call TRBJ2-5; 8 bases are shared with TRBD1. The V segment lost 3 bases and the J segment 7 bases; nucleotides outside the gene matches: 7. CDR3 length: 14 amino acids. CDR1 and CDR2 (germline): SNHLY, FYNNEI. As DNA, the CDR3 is TGTGCCAGCAGTGAGGGACAGGTCGGGGGGACCCAGTACTTC. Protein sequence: CASSEGQVGGTQYF.

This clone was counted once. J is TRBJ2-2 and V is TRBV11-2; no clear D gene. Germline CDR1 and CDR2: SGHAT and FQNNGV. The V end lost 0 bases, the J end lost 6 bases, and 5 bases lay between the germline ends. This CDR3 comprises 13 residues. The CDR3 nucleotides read TGTGCCAGCAGCTTAGATGGCCCCGGGGAGCTGTTTTTT. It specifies CASSLDGPGELFF.

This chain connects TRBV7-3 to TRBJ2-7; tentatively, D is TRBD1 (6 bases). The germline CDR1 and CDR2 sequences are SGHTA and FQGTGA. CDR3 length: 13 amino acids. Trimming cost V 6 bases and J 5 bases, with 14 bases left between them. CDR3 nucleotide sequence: TGTGCCAGCAGATCCGGTGGGGGCGACGAGCAGTACTTC. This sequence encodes CASRSGGGDEQYF.

The chain's CDR3 is CASSLERHEQYF. In DNA form, the CDR3 reads TGTGCCAGCAGCTTGGAACGCCACGAGCAGTACTTC. The V call is TRBV5-4, the J call TRBJ2-7; D is undetermined. With 0 bases removed from V and 5 bases from J, the gap between germline ends came to 6 bases. This CDR3 comprises 12 residues. CDR1 is SGHNT, CDR2 YYREEE, per germline (reference sequence).